This TCR beta chain was recovered during a study of CD8 T cells in ankylosing spondylitis. Study outcomes and limitations: Matched synovial fluid from ankylosing spondylitis patients was reported to be enriched for disease-linked clones.

Germline CDR1 and CDR2: SQVTM and ANQGSEA. V trimming: 1 base; J trimming: 4 bases; junction bases outside the gene matches: 3. There are 14 residues in the CDR3. TCRdb re-called the 5' RACE reads with MiXCR, one entry per CDR3 protein. Of around 340,000 distinct CDR3 sequences detected, roughly 22% appear once; the ten largest clones hold less than 15%. A remark on this clonotype: The target antigen is unknown.

This sequence joins TRBV29-1 and TRBJ2-1, with TRBD2 matching over 8 bases. Material: blood, either unsorted or a sorted T cell fraction (not recorded which). The sequence was collected from a male donor with ankylosing spondylitis or in good health (not recorded which). The CDR3 nucleotides are TGCAGCGTTGAAGGGCGGGGGGAATACAATGAGCAGTTCTTC. Translation gives CSVEGRGEYNEQFF.